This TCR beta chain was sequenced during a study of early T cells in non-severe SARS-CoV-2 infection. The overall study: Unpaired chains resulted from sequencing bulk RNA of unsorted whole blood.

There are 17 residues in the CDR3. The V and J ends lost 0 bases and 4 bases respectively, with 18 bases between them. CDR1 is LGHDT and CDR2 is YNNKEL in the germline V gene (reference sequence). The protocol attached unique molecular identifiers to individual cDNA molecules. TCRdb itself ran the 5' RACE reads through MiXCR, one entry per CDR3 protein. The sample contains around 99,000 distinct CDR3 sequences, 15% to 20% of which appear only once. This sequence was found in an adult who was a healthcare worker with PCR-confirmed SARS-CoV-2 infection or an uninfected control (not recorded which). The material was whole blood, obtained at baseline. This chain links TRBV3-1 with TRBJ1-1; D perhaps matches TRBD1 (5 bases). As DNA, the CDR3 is TGTGCCAGCAGCCAAGAGTACGGGGCCGGAGGGAGCACTGAAGCTTTCTTT. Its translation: CASSQEYGAGGSTEAFF.